This T cell receptor beta chain was recorded in a study of regulatory T cells in long-lasting Graves disease. Building of the TCR beta libraries involved iRepertoire HTBI primers and Arm-PCR of CDR3 regions. TCRdb re-derived calls from the multiplex PCR reads in MiXCR, one entry per CDR3 protein. The sample contains about 530,000 distinct CDR3 sequences, more than 15% of which appear only once. Per the germline V gene, CDR1 is ENHRY and CDR2 is SYGVKD. The CDR3 runs to 14 residues. Trimming removed 5 bases at V and 5 bases at J, with 15 bases between. The time point here: newly diagnosed GD, antithyroid drugs for less than 3 months. After RNA was extracted from PBMCs, the TCR library was made from it. Collection of peripheral blood (around 10 milliliters) was done using EDTA tubes. This clonotype was detected ten times or more. The antigen is undetermined. Study findings and constraints: The study found lower TCR diversity in persistent Graves' patients than in newly diagnosed ones.

The same sample was also used in a study of T cells in Graves' hyperthyroidism and ophthalmopathy. Per that paper: Through a model of 13 V-J features, ophthalmopathy was separated from stable hyperthyroidism.

The source of this sequence is a woman aged 35 to 60 with Graves disease. The sequenced sample was peripheral blood mononuclear cells (PBMCs), obtained at new diagnosis, from a patient treated with antithyroid drugs. The J gene is TRBJ1-1, the V gene TRBV10-3; tentative D call: TRBD1 (5 bases). CDR3 residues: CAISPRQKETEAFF. The CDR3 DNA reads as TGTGCCATCAGTCCCCGACAGAAAGAAACTGAAGCTTTCTTT.